These T cell receptor beta chains were read from a single sample in a study of identical twins' blood T cells. TCRdb processed the 5' RACE reads anew with MiXCR; each CDR3 protein has one entry. Of 350,000 to 450,000 distinct CDR3 sequences listed, roughly 30% are singletons. The sequenced sample was PBMCs. The receptors shown here come from a woman aged 18 to 50 in good health. Each CDR3 is given with its conserved first and last residue. D genes are given only for firm matches. The size field is filled for only some rows; it gives once, few, many or a size class.

TRBV20-1	TRBJ1-2	.	.	CSATGGGTYGYTF	TGCAGTGCAACGGGAGGGGGAACCTATGGCTACACCTTC
TRBV7-8	TRBJ1-5	.	.	CASSLDDQDAQSNQPQHF	TGTGCCAGCAGCCTCGACGACCAGGACGCTCAGAGCAATCAGCCCCAGCATTTT
TRBV27	TRBJ1-6	.	few	CASIASVGSPLHF	TGTGCCAGCATTGCTTCCGTCGGTTCACCCCTCCACTTT
TRBV7-3	TRBJ2-1	TRBD2	many	CASSPLAGSYNEQFF	TGTGCCAGCAGCCCACTAGCGGGGAGCTACAATGAGCAGTTCTTC
TRBV7-7	TRBJ2-5	.	.	CASSLALGVQETQYF	TGTGCTAGCAGCTTAGCCTTGGGGGTTCAAGAGACCCAGTACTTC
TRBV11-2	TRBJ1-2	TRBD1	.	CASSENRGFNYGYTF	TGTGCCAGCAGCGAAAACAGGGGGTTTAACTATGGCTACACCTTC
TRBV29-1	TRBJ1-1	.	.	CSVTQGDTEAFF	TGCAGCGTAACACAAGGGGACACTGAAGCTTTCTTT
TRBV11-2	TRBJ1-6	TRBD1	.	CASSLEGLGQGTNSPLHF	TGTGCCAGCAGCTTGGAAGGTTTGGGACAGGGCACTAATTCACCCCTCCACTTT
TRBV20-1	TRBJ2-2	TRBD1	many	CSARSGTGMNTGELFF	TGCAGTGCTAGATCCGGGACAGGGATGAACACCGGGGAGCTGTTTTTT
TRBV20-1	TRBJ1-1	.	.	CSAEVELNTEAFF	TGCAGTGCTGAGGTGGAGTTGAACACTGAAGCTTTCTTT
TRBV2	TRBJ2-1	.	few	CASSHRDPAYNEQFF	TGTGCCAGCAGTCACCGGGACCCGGCCTACAATGAGCAGTTCTTC